Listed here are 22 T cell receptor beta chains from one sample, sequenced in a study of human T cells and chemical hapten exposure. Time point specified: patch test 2, 6 weeks after DPC sensitization. The sample's treatment: therapeutic diphenylcyclopropenone sensitization with weekly scalp DPC. TCRdb re-derived calls from the RACE reads in MiXCR, one entry per CDR3 protein. Counted here are about 350,000 distinct CDR3 sequences, about 6.3% occurring once; the ten biggest clones make up about 5.6%. The sequenced sample was whole blood, obtained in connection with sensitization to the hapten diphenylcyclopropenone (DPC). The receptors originated from a woman aged 18 to 35 with alopecia areata. Some clones in this sample may be carry-over from other donors' samples.

CDR3 bases: TGTGCCAGCACCAAGATTCGACTGGCCCCTCCCACCGGGGAGCTGTTTTTT. Translated: CASTKIRLAPPTGELFF. The J gene is TRBJ2-2, the V gene TRBV6-2 or TRBV6-3; D ambiguous. Germline CDR1 MNHEY, CDR2 SVGEGT. The V end was cut by 7 bases, the J end by 4 bases, with 22 bases between. The CDR3 has 17 residues.

The chain uses TRBV6-1 and TRBJ2-5, with TRBD2 as a possible D gene (5 bases). Germline CDR1 MNHNS, CDR2 SASEGT. This CDR3 is built from 13 residues. V lost 0 bases to trimming and J lost 5 bases, with 7 bases between them. Written as DNA, the CDR3 is TGTGCCAGCAGTGAAGCGCGGGCGGAGACCCAGTACTTC. This encodes CASSEARAETQYF.

A few counts support this clonotype. The chain joins TRBV7-2 to TRBJ1-5; D unclear. Looked up from germline, CDR1 is SGHTA and CDR2 is FQGNSA. V was shortened by 2 bases and J by 4 bases, with 12 bases between the two germline ends. CDR3 length: 15 residues. CDR3 bases: TGTGCCAGCAGCTTAAGTCCGGGTAGAAATCAGCCCCAGCATTTT. Its translation: CASSLSPGRNQPQHF.

This clonotype was detected only a few times. This chain uses TRBV12-2 with TRBJ2-4; the table assigns TRBD1, which was not confirmed against the DNA. TRBV12-2 is a documented pseudogene. The CDR3 totals 16 residues. CDR3 nucleotide sequence: TGTGCAAGTCGCTTAGACGTTCGGACAACAAAAAACATTCAGTACTTC. Its translation: CASRLDVRTTKNIQYF.

This clonotype has at least ten counts. The J gene is TRBJ1-5, the V gene TRBV20-1; perhaps TRBD1 as D (5 bases). V dropped 4 bases and J dropped 0 bases, with 13 bases sitting between them. The CDR3 has 15 residues. CDR1 is DFQATT and CDR2 is SNEGSKA in the germline V gene (reference sequence). CDR3 amino acids: CSATGDFGSNQPQHF. DNA of the CDR3: TGCAGTGCTACCGGGGACTTTGGTAGCAATCAGCCCCAGCATTTT.

This clonotype was seen many times. The chain has TRBV11-2 and TRBJ1-1, with D maybe TRBD1 (5 bases). The CDR3 runs 15 residues. The V and J ends lost 2 bases and 4 bases respectively, with 14 bases between them. CDR1 SGHAT and CDR2 FQNNGV come from the germline V gene. CDR3: CASSLQAGMGTEAFF. DNA of the CDR3: TGTGCCAGCAGCTTACAGGCAGGGATGGGCACTGAAGCTTTCTTT.

This clonotype was observed at least ten times. V is TRBV29-1 and J is TRBJ1-2, with a weak D call TRBD1 (6 bases). The CDR3 runs to 17 residues. The germline V gene encodes CDR1 SQVTM and CDR2 ANQGSEA. Trimming removed 0 bases from V and 2 bases from J, with 19 bases in between. The CDR3 DNA is TGCAGCGTTGAAGATCGGGCCAGGCCGAGGGGGAACTATGGCTACACCTTC. Translated, it gives CSVEDRARPRGNYGYTF.

This clonotype was counted many times. This chain connects TRBV7-9 to TRBJ1-3; 8 bases align to TRBD1. This CDR3 has 14 residues. Per the germline V gene, CDR1 is SEHNR and CDR2 is FQNEAQ (reference sequence). J lost 2 bases, V lost 4 bases, and 1 base had no gene match. CDR3 protein: CASSSQGAGNTIYF. DNA for the CDR3: TGTGCCAGCAGCTCACAGGGGGCTGGAAACACCATATATTTT.

There are a few counts of this clonotype. The chain joins TRBV5-4 to TRBJ2-3; D could derive from TRBD1 or TRBD2 (5 bases each). Trimming cost V 3 bases and J 5 bases, with 19 bases left between them. This CDR3 is 16 amino acids long. The germline V gene has CDR1 SGHNT and CDR2 YYREEE (reference sequence). The CDR3, as DNA: TGTGCCAGCAGCTATAATGGGGGTGCTATGGGAGATACGCAGTATTTT. It translates to CASSYNGGAMGDTQYF.

In this sample, this clonotype turned up many times. CDR3 protein: CSAQNSGGGETQYF. CDR3 DNA: TGCAGTGCGCAGAATAGCGGGGGCGGGGAGACCCAGTACTTC. This sequence joins TRBV20-1 and TRBJ2-5; 9 nucleotides align to TRBD2. Germline-derived CDR1 and CDR2 are DFQATT and SNEGSKA (reference sequence). CDR3 length: 14 residues. Trimming took 6 bases from V and 5 from J; bases not matched to a gene: 10.

At least ten counts were recorded for this clonotype. The chain has TRBV5-1 and TRBJ1-1; 8 nucleotides match TRBD1. CDR1 SGHRS and CDR2 YFSETQ come from the germline V gene. V lost 6 bases and J lost 0; bases outside the gene matches: 7. The length of the CDR3 is 15 residues. DNA of the CDR3: TGCGCCAGCATCGGACAGGGAGGATTGAACACTGAAGCTTTCTTT. Encoded protein: CASIGQGGLNTEAFF.

This clonotype showed up just a few times. The chain couples TRBV20-1 to TRBJ1-2, with D possibly TRBD1 on 5 matching bases. Trimming shortened V by 5 bases and J by 1 base, and 17 bases separated the two germline ends. The germline V gene has CDR1 DFQATT and CDR2 SNEGSKA (reference sequence). The CDR3 has 15 amino acids. The CDR3 coding sequence is TGCAGTGCTCCTCCCAGGGCAGGCGATAACTATGGCTACACCTTC. Amino acid sequence: CSAPPRAGDNYGYTF.

This clonotype was seen a handful of times. V usage is TRBV6-5 and J usage is TRBJ2-5, with TRBD1 matching 8 bases. The CDR3 totals 15 residues. The V segment lost 4 bases and the J segment 5 bases; nucleotides outside the gene matches: 9. The germline V gene encodes CDR1 MNHEY and CDR2 SVGAGI. CDR3 protein: CASSFNPGGAETQYF. CDR3 DNA sequence: TGTGCCAGCAGTTTTAACCCAGGGGGCGCGGAGACCCAGTACTTC.

The chain carries TRBV20-1 and TRBJ1-1, with D maybe TRBD1 (6 bases). Germline CDR1 reads DFQATT; CDR2 reads SNEGSKA (reference sequence). This CDR3 contains 12 residues. Trimming cost V 6 bases and J 3 bases, with 11 bases left between them. CDR3 sequence reads: CSANRAYTEAFF. CDR3 in DNA: TGCAGTGCAAACAGGGCGTACACTGAAGCTTTCTTT.

Points on this clonotype: This may be a read error: a much more frequent sequence differs by one nucleotide. The chain links TRBV6-5 to TRBJ2-5; tentative D call: TRBD2 (6 bases). Germline V gives CDR1 MNHEY, CDR2 SVGAGI. The CDR3 runs 13 residues. CDR3 loop: CAGSYSGGETQYF. The DNA of the CDR3 is TGTGCCGGCAGTTACTCCGGAGGGGAGACCCAGTACTTC.

This chain joins TRBV6-5 and TRBJ2-7; the match to TRBD2 covers 10 bases. With 4 bases clipped from V and 2 bases from J, the junction kept 8 bases outside the gene matches. Germline-derived CDR1 and CDR2 are MNHEY and SVGAGI. This CDR3 comprises 16 residues. The CDR3 sequence is CASSWTSGLTAYEQYF. The CDR3 DNA reads TGTGCCAGCAGTTGGACTAGCGGCTTAACGGCCTACGAGCAGTACTTC.

V and J are TRBV5-5 and TRBJ1-5; 7 bases fit TRBD1. Per germline, CDR1 SGHKS and CDR2 YYEKEE (reference sequence). This CDR3 region has 16 residues. V shed 4 bases, J shed 6 bases, and the junction held 13 bases outside the gene matches. CDR3 DNA sequence: TGTGCCAGCAGCCCGGGACAGCGGCGAAACGTTCAGCCCCAGCATTTT. Amino acid sequence: CASSPGQRRNVQPQHF.

This clonotype was recorded a few times. This sequence joins TRBV27 and TRBJ1-6, with 7 bases identical to TRBD1. With V trimmed by 6 bases and J by 7 bases, 9 bases remained unmatched. The germline V gene has CDR1 MNHEY and CDR2 SMNVEV (reference sequence). CDR3 length equals 15 residues. The CDR3 coding sequence is TGTGCCAGCAGACCGGACAGGAGCAACAATTCACCCCTCCACTTT. Residues: CASRPDRSNNSPLHF.

This chain links TRBV5-1 with TRBJ2-4; the D gene is possibly TRBD1 (6 bases). This CDR3 has 16 residues. Trimming pared 2 bases from V and 0 bases from J, leaving 12 bases between. Germline loops: CDR1 SGHRS, CDR2 YFSETQ. The CDR3 sequence: CASSFDRSLAKNIQYF. CDR3 sequence (DNA): TGCGCCAGCAGCTTCGACAGGTCCCTAGCCAAAAACATTCAGTACTTC.

The V and J genes are TRBV27 and TRBJ2-7, with D perhaps matching TRBD1 (6 bases). Germline V gene data show CDR1 as MNHEY and CDR2 as SMNVEV (reference sequence). V was shortened by 8 bases and J by 3 bases, with 17 bases between the two germline ends. This CDR3 is 14 amino acids long. The CDR3 sequence is CASQELRGDYEQYF. The DNA for the CDR3 is TGTGCCAGCCAAGAGCTCAGGGGTGACTACGAGCAGTACTTC.

This clonotype has just a few counts. The chain couples TRBV29-1 to TRBJ1-2, with unresolved D. The CDR3 spans 16 residues. Deletions cut 0 bases from V and 1 base from J, with 15 bases between. Per germline, CDR1 SQVTM and CDR2 ANQGSEA. This chain's CDR3 is CSVEDSLQTINYGYTF. The CDR3 nucleotides read TGCAGCGTTGAAGATTCATTACAGACGATTAACTATGGCTACACCTTC.

This clonotype appeared a few times. V usage is TRBV25-1 and J usage is TRBJ1-4, with TRBD1 as a possible D gene (6 bases). The CDR3 runs 16 residues. The V and J ends lost 0 bases and 8 bases respectively, with 16 bases between them. Germline V gives CDR1 MGHDK, CDR2 SYGVNS. The CDR3 region has the DNA TGTGCCAGCAGTGAATATCCATTGACAGGAGGGGAAAAACTGTTTTTT. The encoded protein is CASSEYPLTGGEKLFF.